This T cell receptor beta chain was recorded in a study of CD8+CD57+ T cells in acquired aplastic anemia. The template for TCR beta VDJ and CDR3 sequence profiling was genomic DNA. MiXCR, run by TCRdb on the reads, gives a single entry per CDR3 protein. This sample has roughly 80,000 distinct CDR3 sequences, with less than 60% found just once. Findings and caveats of the study: Both patients and controls carried the same twenty-nine CD8+ CDR3 sequences.

In regard to this clonotype: Its target is not known.

The germline V gene encodes CDR1 KGHDR and CDR2 SFDVKD. The CDR3 totals 15 residues. Losses at the gene ends were 6 bases for V and 11 bases for J; bases not matched to a gene: 13. The sequence was obtained from a human donor in good health, serving as a control. J is TRBJ1-2 and V is TRBV24-1; 11 nucleotides line up with TRBD1. The sequencing sample was made of sorted CD4+, CD8+, or CD8+CD57+ T cells (not recorded which) from PBMCs. The CDR3 coding sequence is TGTGCCACCAGTTCCGGAATGGACAGGGGGCGTCTGTACACCTTC. This gives the protein CATSSGMDRGRLYTF.